These T cell receptor beta chains were read from a single sample in a study of cytomegalovirus exposure and HLA in healthy donors. Assay: immunoSEQ multiplex PCR; the TCRdb copy retains only in-frame clones and omits some. The sample records around 130,000 clones, roughly four fifths being singletons. The sequenced sample consisted of PBMCs. The receptor set was obtained from a boy aged 10-17 years in good health and CMV-seronegative. CDR3s include the opening cysteine and the closing phenylalanine or tryptophan. D genes are given only for firm matches. A row's size may be missing; if present it is once, few, many or a size class.

TRBJ2-3,TRBD2,NA,TRBV30,CAWSVPSGRRNTQYF,TGTGCCTGGAGTGTACCTAGCGGGAGAAGGAATACGCAGTATTTT
TRBJ2-3,TRBD2,NA,TRBV15,CATSRSPLTSGSTDTQYF,TGTGCCACCAGCAGATCCCCCTTGACTAGCGGGAGCACAGATACGCAGTATTTT
TRBJ2-1,TRBD2,NA,TRBV5-1,CASSPGLAGGDEQFF,TGCGCCAGCAGCCCGGGACTAGCGGGAGGTGATGAGCAGTTCTTC
TRBJ2-7,TRBD2,NA,TRBV19,CASSGRLAGGPTYEQYF,TGTGCCAGTAGTGGACGACTAGCGGGAGGGCCCACCTACGAGCAGTACTTC
TRBJ1-5,TRBD1,once,TRBV19,CASSRETGDQPQHF,TGTGCCAGTAGTAGGGAAACAGGGGATCAGCCCCAGCATTTT
TRBJ1-2,NA,NA,TRBV5-1,CASSLDRGSGGYTF,TGCGCCAGCAGCTTGGATCGAGGATCCGGGGGCTACACCTTC
TRBJ2-2,TRBD1,NA,TRBV6-1,CASGRTGAGELFF,TGTGCCAGCGGTCGGACAGGGGCCGGGGAGCTGTTTTTT
TRBJ2-7,NA,NA,TRBV18,CASSPELDSSYEQYF,TGTGCCAGCTCACCGGAGTTGGACAGCTCCTACGAGCAGTACTTC
TRBJ2-1,TRBD2,NA,TRBV9,CASSVAGAGLAENEQFF,TGTGCCAGCAGCGTAGCTGGTGCGGGACTAGCGGAAAATGAGCAGTTCTTC
TRBJ1-5,NA,NA,TRBV30,CAWSSRPGLSNQPQHF,TGTGCCTGGAGTAGCCGGCCGGGGTTGAGCAATCAGCCCCAGCATTTT
TRBJ2-1,TRBD1,once,TRBV5-1,CASSYGVGQGYEQFF,TGCGCCAGCTCATACGGGGTGGGACAGGGGTATGAGCAGTTCTTC
TRBJ1-4,NA,few,TRBV12-2,CSVAGPRVTNEKLFF,TGCTCGGTGGCCGGGCCCAGGGTAACTAATGAAAAACTGTTTTTT
TRBJ2-6,NA,NA,TRBV30,CAWSVAGGGANVLTF,TGTGCCTGGAGTGTTGCGGGCGGTGGGGCCAACGTCCTGACTTTC
TRBJ2-3,NA,NA,TRBV19,CASSRQTSTDTQYF,TGTGCCAGTAGTAGACAGACTAGCACAGATACGCAGTATTTT
TRBJ2-7,NA,NA,TRBV7-3,CASSPQGGPIYEQYF,TGTGCCAGCAGCCCTCAGGGGGGCCCGATCTACGAGCAGTACTTC
TRBJ2-3,TRBD2,NA,TRBV2,CASRGTSGGSTDTQYF,TGTGCCAGCAGGGGAACTAGCGGGGGGAGCACAGATACGCAGTATTTT
TRBJ2-7,NA,NA,TRBV6-1,CASSEGVGTHAYEQYF,TGTGCCAGCAGTGAAGGTGTTGGGACACACGCCTACGAGCAGTACTTC
TRBJ2-1,TRBD2,NA,TRBV15,CATGGGGRAGNEQFF,TGTGCCACCGGGGGGGGCGGGAGGGCAGGGAATGAGCAGTTCTTC
TRBJ2-5,NA,NA,TRBV6-1,CASSESGVRETQYF,TGTGCCAGCAGTGAATCAGGGGTTAGGGAGACCCAGTACTTC
TRBJ1-1,TRBD1,NA,TRBV30,CAWSDGQGDTEAFF,TGTGCCTGGAGTGACGGACAGGGAGACACTGAAGCTTTCTTT
TRBJ2-7,TRBD1,NA,TRBV30,CATDRGLYEQYF,TGTGCCACCGACAGGGGGCTATACGAGCAGTACTTC
TRBJ2-7,NA,once,TRBV29-1,CSVANEQPYEQYF,TGCAGCGTTGCAAATGAACAGCCCTACGAGCAGTACTTC
TRBJ2-1,TRBD2,NA,TRBV19,CASGASGSQEQFF,TGTGCCAGTGGGGCTAGCGGGAGTCAAGAGCAGTTCTTC
TRBJ2-5,TRBD2,NA,TRBV6-1,CASPRLAGQETQYF,TGTGCCAGCCCCAGACTAGCGGGGCAAGAGACCCAGTACTTC
TRBJ2-1,TRBD2,NA,TRBV30,CAWSVWGAGGLLYNEQFF,TGTGCCTGGAGTGTATGGGGAGCGGGAGGCCTTCTCTACAATGAGCAGTTCTTC
TRBJ2-2,NA,NA,TRBV2,CASREENTGELFF,TGTGCCAGCAGGGAGGAAAACACCGGGGAGCTGTTTTTT
TRBJ2-3,TRBD1,NA,TRBV29-1,CSVKTGGSRDTQYF,TGCAGCGTGAAAACAGGGGGCTCAAGAGATACGCAGTATTTT
TRBJ2-7,TRBD2,NA,TRBV7-3,CASSLSGSSYEQYF,TGTGCCAGCAGCCTTAGCGGGAGCTCCTACGAGCAGTACTTC
TRBJ2-5,TRBD2,NA,TRBV10-1,CASSDTGLAGDNTQYF,TGCGCCAGCAGTGACACGGGACTAGCGGGAGATAATACCCAGTACTTC
TRBJ1-5,NA,NA,TRBV30,CAWSFTGSRGNQPQHF,TGTGCCTGGAGCTTCACAGGGAGCCGTGGCAATCAGCCCCAGCATTTT
TRBJ2-1,NA,once,TRBV7-8,CASRPGGSEQFF,TGTGCCAGCAGACCAGGAGGGAGTGAGCAGTTCTTC
TRBJ2-2,TRBD2,NA,TRBV5-1,CASSFASGSTGELFF,TGCGCCAGCAGCTTTGCTAGCGGCTCCACCGGGGAGCTGTTTTTT
TRBJ1-1,TRBD1,once,TRBV5-4,CASSFGTGRTEAFF,TGTGCCAGCAGCTTTGGGACAGGTCGCACTGAAGCTTTCTTT
TRBJ2-7,TRBD2,NA,TRBV6-5,CASCGAGRYEQYF,TGTGCCAGCTGCGGAGCGGGACGCTACGAGCAGTACTTC
TRBJ2-3,NA,once,TRBV30,CAWSTRDRGTDTQYF,TGTGCCTGGAGTACCCGGGATAGGGGCACAGATACGCAGTATTTT
TRBJ2-1,NA,NA,TRBV5-6,CASSLEELVGGNEQFF,TGTGCCAGCAGCTTGGAGGAACTAGTAGGAGGTAATGAGCAGTTCTTC
TRBJ1-5,TRBD1,NA,TRBV2,CASSDTGAGQPQHF,TGTGCCAGCAGTGATACAGGGGCTGGTCAGCCCCAGCATTTT
TRBJ2-7,NA,few,TRBV6-5,CASSSPGVSYEQYF,TGTGCCAGCAGCTCCCCGGGGGTGTCCTACGAGCAGTACTTC
TRBJ1-5,NA,NA,TRBV30,CAFPRDIREPQHF,TGTGCCTTCCCCCGGGACATCAGGGAGCCCCAGCATTTT
TRBJ2-3,TRBD2,NA,TRBV7-9,CASSFSSGSTDTQYF,TGTGCCAGCAGCTTTTCTAGCGGGAGCACAGATACGCAGTATTTT
TRBJ2-1,TRBD2,NA,TRBV5-1,CASSLGTSGYVNEQFF,TGCGCCAGCAGCTTGGGGACTAGCGGGTACGTCAATGAGCAGTTCTTC
TRBJ2-1,NA,NA,TRBV4-3,CASSQEGGLSYNEQFF,TGCGCCAGCAGCCAAGAAGGAGGGCTCTCCTACAATGAGCAGTTCTTC
TRBJ2-5,NA,NA,TRBV7-2,CASSLAPGQETQYF,TGTGCCAGCAGCTTAGCGCCGGGGCAAGAGACCCAGTACTTC
TRBJ1-3,TRBD1,few,TRBV11-2,CASSTLDRGSSGNTIYF,TGTGCCAGCAGCACATTGGACAGGGGGAGCTCTGGAAACACCATATATTTT
TRBJ2-7,TRBD2,NA,TRBV5-4,CASSQPETSGSEQYF,TGTGCCAGCAGCCAACCAGAGACTAGCGGGTCCGAGCAGTACTTC
TRBJ2-5,NA,NA,TRBV29-1,CSAALMVEETQYF,TGCTCCGCGGCCCTGATGGTTGAGGAGACCCAGTACTTC
TRBJ2-7,NA,NA,TRBV2,CASSGSPYEQYF,TGTGCCAGCAGTGGGAGTCCCTACGAGCAGTACTTC
TRBJ2-7,NA,NA,TRBV5-6,CASSLYMGGTGSYEQYF,TGTGCCAGCAGCTTGTATATGGGAGGGACAGGATCCTACGAGCAGTACTTC
TRBJ1-1,NA,NA,TRBV19,CASQNLGQGTNTEAFF,TGTGCCAGCCAGAACCTTGGGCAGGGGACGAACACTGAAGCTTTCTTT
TRBJ2-5,NA,NA,TRBV7-8,CASSFSNQETQYF,TGTGCCAGCAGCTTTTCCAACCAAGAGACCCAGTACTTC
TRBJ1-2,NA,NA,TRBV5-5,CASSGVAGYGYTF,TGTGCCAGCAGTGGGGTTGCGGGATATGGCTACACCTTC
TRBJ2-5,TRBD2,NA,TRBV5-4,CASSSRGGVQETQYF,TGTGCCAGCAGCTCCCGTGGGGGGGTCCAAGAGACCCAGTACTTC